One and the same sample provided the 5 T cell receptor beta chains below, sequenced in a study of response to subunit inactivated influenza vaccine. TCRdb re-called the RT-PCR reads with MiXCR, one entry per CDR3 protein. This table holds 710,000 or so distinct CDR3 sequences, 15% to 19% found once. The sample here was PBMCs from blood, taken roughly 13 days after vaccination. These receptors all come from a man over 45 who received an inactivated influenza vaccine.

This clonotype came up a few times. The V call is TRBV20-1, the J call TRBJ2-7; 8 nucleotides agree with TRBD1. V shed 3 bases, J shed 5 bases, and the junction held 6 bases outside the gene matches. CDR1 and CDR2 from the germline V gene are DFQATT and SNEGSKA (reference sequence). The CDR3 contains 13 residues. The CDR3 protein is CSASRGLKDEQYF. The CDR3 DNA reads TGCAGTGCTAGCAGGGGGCTGAAGGACGAGCAGTACTTC.

The V and J genes are TRBV5-1 and TRBJ2-1; 8 bases match TRBD2. Germline CDR1 reads SGHRS; CDR2 reads YFSETQ. The CDR3 extends over 16 amino acids. V gave up 0 bases and J gave up 9 bases; unmatched junction bases: 11. The CDR3 DNA reads TGCGCCAGCAGCTTGGCCGGGTTTAGCGGGGTTAGTGAGCAGTTCTTC. It yields the protein CASSLAGFSGVSEQFF.

The rearrangement links TRBV20-1 to TRBJ2-1; D may be TRBD2 (6 bases). Germline CDR1 reads DFQATT; CDR2 reads SNEGSKA (reference sequence). This CDR3 has 13 amino acids. Between the trimmed V and J ends, which lost 3 bases and 3 bases, there was a span of 9 bases. CDR3 loop: CSASAGNYNEQFF. CDR3 DNA: TGCAGTGCTAGTGCGGGGAACTACAATGAGCAGTTCTTC.

As to this clonotype: A much larger clone differs from this one at a single base, so this may be a read error. The chain is built from TRBV28 and TRBJ1-5; 9 bases line up with TRBD1. Germline V lookup: CDR1 MDHEN, CDR2 SYDVKM. The CDR3 length is 14 residues. The CDR3 here is CASRGQGGNPPQHF. Written as DNA, the CDR3 is TGTGCCAGCAGGGGACAGGGTGGCAATCCGCCCCAGCATTTT. The full variable domain, completed using reference TRBV28 and TRBJ1-5, is DVKVTQSSRYLVKRTGEKVFLECVQDMDHENMFWYRQDPGLGLRLIYFSYDVKMKEKGDIPEGYSVSREKKERFSLILESASTNQTSMYLCASRGQGGNPPQHFGDGTRLSIL.

This clonotype was recorded a few times. The chain combines TRBV7-8 with TRBJ2-1, with 8 bases fitting TRBD1. The length of the CDR3 is 16 residues. Germline assignment: CDR1 SGHVS and CDR2 FQNEAQ. V was clipped by 4 bases and J by 8 bases; unmatched bases: 13. Here the CDR3 reads CASSSPGTGLFDEQFF. CDR3 DNA sequence: TGTGCCAGCAGCTCCCCCGGGACAGGCTTATTCGATGAGCAGTTCTTC.